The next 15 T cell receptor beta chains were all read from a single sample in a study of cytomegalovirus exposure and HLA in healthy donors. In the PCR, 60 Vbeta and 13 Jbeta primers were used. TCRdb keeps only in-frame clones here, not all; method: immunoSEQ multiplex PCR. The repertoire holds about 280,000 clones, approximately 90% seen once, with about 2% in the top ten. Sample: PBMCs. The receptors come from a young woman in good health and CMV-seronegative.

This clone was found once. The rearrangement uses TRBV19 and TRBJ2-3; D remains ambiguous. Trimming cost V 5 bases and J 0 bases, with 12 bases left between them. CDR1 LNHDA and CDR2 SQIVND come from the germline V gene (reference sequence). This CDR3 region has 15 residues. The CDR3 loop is CASSFSLTSTDTQYF. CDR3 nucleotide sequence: TGTGCCAGTAGTTTCTCCCTAACTAGCACAGATACGCAGTATTTT.

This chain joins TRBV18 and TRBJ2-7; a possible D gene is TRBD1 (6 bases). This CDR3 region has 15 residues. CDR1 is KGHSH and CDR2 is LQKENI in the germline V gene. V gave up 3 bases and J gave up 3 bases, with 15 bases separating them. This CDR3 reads CASSPDRSYYYEQYF. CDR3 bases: TGTGCCAGCTCACCGGACAGAAGCTATTACTACGAGCAGTACTTC.

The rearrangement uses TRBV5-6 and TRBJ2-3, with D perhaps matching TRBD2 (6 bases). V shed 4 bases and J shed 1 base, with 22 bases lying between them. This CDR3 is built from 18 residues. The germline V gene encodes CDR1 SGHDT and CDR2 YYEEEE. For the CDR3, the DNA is TGTGCCAGCAGCCACTATGGGGTAGCGGTTGGGGGCACAGATACGCAGTATTTT. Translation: CASSHYGVAVGGTDTQYF.

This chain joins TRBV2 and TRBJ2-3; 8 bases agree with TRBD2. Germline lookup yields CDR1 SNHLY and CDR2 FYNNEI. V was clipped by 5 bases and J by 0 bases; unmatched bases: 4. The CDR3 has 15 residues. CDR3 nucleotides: TGTGCCAGCAGTACCGGGACTAGTAGCACAGATACGCAGTATTTT. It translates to CASSTGTSSTDTQYF.

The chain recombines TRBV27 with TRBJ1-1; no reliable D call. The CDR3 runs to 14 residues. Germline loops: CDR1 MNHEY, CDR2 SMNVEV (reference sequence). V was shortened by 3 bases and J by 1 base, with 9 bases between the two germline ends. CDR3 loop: CASSFSPRNTEAFF. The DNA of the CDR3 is TGTGCCAGCAGTTTTAGTCCTCGGAACACTGAAGCTTTCTTT.

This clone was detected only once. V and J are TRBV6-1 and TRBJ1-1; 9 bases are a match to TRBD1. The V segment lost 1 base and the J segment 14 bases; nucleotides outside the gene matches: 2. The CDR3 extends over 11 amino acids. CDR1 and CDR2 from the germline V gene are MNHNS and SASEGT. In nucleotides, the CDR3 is TGTGCCAGCAGTGAAGGACAGGGGGGGTTCTTT. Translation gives CASSEGQGGFF.

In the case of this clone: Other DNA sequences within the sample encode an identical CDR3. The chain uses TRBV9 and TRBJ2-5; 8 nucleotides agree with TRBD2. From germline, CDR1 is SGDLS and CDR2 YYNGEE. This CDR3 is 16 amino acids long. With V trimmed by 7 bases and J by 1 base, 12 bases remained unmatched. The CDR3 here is CASGAGTGGVQETQYF. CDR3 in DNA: TGTGCCAGCGGGGCAGGGACCGGGGGGGTCCAAGAGACCCAGTACTTC.

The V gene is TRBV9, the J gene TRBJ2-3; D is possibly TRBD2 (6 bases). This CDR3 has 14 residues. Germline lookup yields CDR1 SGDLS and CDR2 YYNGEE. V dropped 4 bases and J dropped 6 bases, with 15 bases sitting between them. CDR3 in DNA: TGTGCCAGCAGCCCGGGACTTGCTCATGATACGCAGTATTTT. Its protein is CASSPGLAHDTQYF. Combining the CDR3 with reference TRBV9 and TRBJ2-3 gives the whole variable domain DSGVTQTPKHLITATGQRVTLRCSPRSGDLSVYWYQQSLDQGLQFLIQYYNGEERAKGNILERFSAQQFPDLHSELNLSSLELGDSALYFCASSPGLAHDTQYFGPGTRLTVL.

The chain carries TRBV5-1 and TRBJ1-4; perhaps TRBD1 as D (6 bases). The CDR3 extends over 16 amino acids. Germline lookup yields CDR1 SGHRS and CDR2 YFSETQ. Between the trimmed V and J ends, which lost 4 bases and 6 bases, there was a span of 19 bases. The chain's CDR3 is CASSPGGAQLDEKLFF. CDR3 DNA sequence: TGCGCCAGCAGCCCCGGGGGGGCTCAACTGGATGAAAAACTGTTTTTT.

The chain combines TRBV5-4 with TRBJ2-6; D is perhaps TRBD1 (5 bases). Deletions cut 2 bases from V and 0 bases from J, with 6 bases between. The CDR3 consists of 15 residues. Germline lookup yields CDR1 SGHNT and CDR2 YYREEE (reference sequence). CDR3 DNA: TGTGCCAGCAGCTTAGACAGCTCTGGGGCCAACGTCCTGACTTTC. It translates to CASSLDSSGANVLTF.

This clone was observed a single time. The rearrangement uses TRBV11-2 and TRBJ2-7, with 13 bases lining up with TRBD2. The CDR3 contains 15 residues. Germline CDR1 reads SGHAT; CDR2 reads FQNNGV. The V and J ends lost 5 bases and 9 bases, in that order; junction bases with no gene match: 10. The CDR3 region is CASSPWTSGGPGQYF. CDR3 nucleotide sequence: TGTGCCAGCAGCCCCTGGACTAGCGGGGGCCCAGGGCAGTACTTC.

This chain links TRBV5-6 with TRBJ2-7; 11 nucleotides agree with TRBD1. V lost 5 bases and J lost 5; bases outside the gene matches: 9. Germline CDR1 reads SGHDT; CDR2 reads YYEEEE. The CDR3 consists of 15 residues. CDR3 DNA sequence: TGTGCCAGCAGGGGACAGGGGGGACCTCGGGACGAGCAGTACTTC. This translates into CASRGQGGPRDEQYF.

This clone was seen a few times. The DNA for the CDR3 is TGTGCCCCGAGAAGGGGGTCCTCCTACGAGCAGTACTTC. It translates to CAPRRGSSYEQYF. The genes are TRBV11-3 and TRBJ2-5; D is possibly TRBD1 (6 bases). The J call may not be correct, given that the DNA end is closer to TRBJ2-7. CDR1 is SGHNT and CDR2 is YENEEA in the germline V gene. This CDR3 is built from 13 residues.

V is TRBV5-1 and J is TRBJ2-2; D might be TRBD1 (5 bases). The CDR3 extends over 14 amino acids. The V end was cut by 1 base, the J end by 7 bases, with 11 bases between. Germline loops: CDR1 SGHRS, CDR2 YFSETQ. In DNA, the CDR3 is TGCGCCAGCAGCTTGAGGGGTTCGGTCGGGGAGCTGTTTTTT. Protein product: CASSLRGSVGELFF.

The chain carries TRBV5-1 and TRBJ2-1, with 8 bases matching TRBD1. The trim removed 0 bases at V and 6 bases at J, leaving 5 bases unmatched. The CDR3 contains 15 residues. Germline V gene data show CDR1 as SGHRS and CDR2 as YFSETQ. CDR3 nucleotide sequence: TGCGCCAGCAGCTTGGTACAGGGGGGCGGCAATGAGCAGTTCTTC. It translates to CASSLVQGGGNEQFF.